This entry is about one T cell receptor beta chain. As yet, its antigen is unknown. The CDR3 has 13 residues. V gave up 0 bases and J gave up 9 bases, with 9 bases separating them. CDR1 and CDR2 from the germline V gene are LNHNV and YYDKDF (reference sequence). Regarding treatment: roughly ten-day PBMC culture with coronavirus spike peptide pools or control peptides (ViraFEST assay). Around 2 million PBMCs per well were cultured with approximately 10 IU/ml IL-2 and about 9.7 ug/ml peptide pools. The sample is drawn from a study of vaccination and CD4 T cells after COVID-19. The wider study: In the convalescent group, nasal swab PCR was SARS-CoV-2 positive; under 10 cases were mild and one severe. Overlapping spike peptides of SARS-CoV-2, HCoV-NL63, HCoV-OC43 and HCoV-229E stimulated the cells.

Oncomine TCR Beta short-read sequencing was applied to DNA from cultured CD4+ T cells. Via MiXCR, TCRdb re-called the PCR reads, giving one row per CDR3 protein. The sample contains roughly 10,000 distinct CDR3 sequences, 25% of which appear only once. The TCR was taken from a human donor who had recovered from COVID-19. The chain links TRBV15 to TRBJ2-4; no clear D gene. The input for sequencing was CD4+ T cells from blood, cultured in vitro, taken after SARS-CoV-2 vaccination. DNA for the CDR3: TGTGCCACCAGCAGAGAAATACGTGGCATTCAGTACTTC. Protein product: CATSREIRGIQYF.